This paragraph reports one TCR beta chain. No antigen is known for it. Primers included in the PCR were 60 Vbeta and 13 Jbeta primers. Some clones are missing from TCRdb's copy, which holds only in-frame ones; the method was immunoSEQ multiplex PCR. The table lists around 270,000 clones, about four fifths of them singletons. Per germline, CDR1 LGHNT and CDR2 FRNRAP. Germline trimming cut 0 bases from V and 2 bases from J; bases unmatched to any gene: 13. The CDR3 extends over 19 amino acids. This sample is part of a study of cytomegalovirus exposure and HLA in healthy donors. General study results and limits: Highly shared sequence variants in one cluster were likely a sequencing artifact.

The V and J genes are TRBV12-5 and TRBJ1-2; 9 bases are a match to TRBD1. The source is a girl under 10 years old in good health and CMV-seronegative. The material sequenced was PBMCs. In DNA form, the CDR3 reads TGTGCTAGTGGTTTGGTAGTATGGGGACAGGGCGAGAGGAACTATGGCTACACCTTC. Translating gives CASGLVVWGQGERNYGYTF.